This TCR beta chain was obtained from a study of regulatory T cells in long-lasting Graves disease. The time point here: newly diagnosed GD, antithyroid drugs for less than 3 months. There was RNA extracted from PBMCs, and the TCR library was made from it. In building TCR beta libraries, iRepertoire HTBI primers were used together with Arm-PCR of CDR3 regions. Per the original methods: Segment identification across samples yielded 62 TRBV and more than twelve TRBJ segments. TCRdb itself ran the multiplex PCR reads through MiXCR, one entry per CDR3 protein. V and J calls and clone size were set by TCRdb, not the authors. The sample contains 390,000 or so distinct CDR3 sequences, 10% to 15% of which appear only once. In addition, the sample was reused for a study of T cells in Graves' hyperthyroidism and ophthalmopathy. That study adds: The TCR CDR3 was amplified in a first-round RT-PCR using the HTBI primer set.

The input for sequencing was peripheral blood mononuclear cells (PBMCs), taken at new diagnosis, from a patient treated with antithyroid drugs. This clonotype was obtained from a woman in her late teens or twenties with Graves disease.

CDR3 in amino acids: CAIRRGTSGSTYEQYF. CDR3 sequence (DNA): TGTGCCATCAGACGCGGGACTAGCGGGAGTACGTACGAGCAGTACTTC. The chain links TRBV10-3 to TRBJ2-7, with 14 bases aligning to TRBD2. The CDR3 consists of 16 residues. Trimming at V came to 6 bases and at J to 4 bases, leaving 8 bases not matched to a gene. The germline V gene encodes CDR1 ENHRY and CDR2 SYGVKD.